The 14 T cell receptor beta chains given below trace back to one sample, sequenced in a study of T cell responses to AZD1222 COVID-19 vaccine. Using immunoSEQ multiplex PCR, the repertoire was profiled, and TCRdb retains in-frame clones only, with some absent. The top ten clones hold approximately 1.7% of a sample with some 180,000 clones, approximately 90% of them seen once. The sequencing used peripheral blood, collected 28 days after the second AZD1222 dose. The receptors come from an adult who received the AZD1222 COVID-19 vaccine.

This clone was found once. This chain uses TRBV2 with TRBJ1-2; D gene ambiguous. CDR3 length equals 14 residues. Trimming pared 4 bases from V and 1 base from J, leaving 10 bases between. The germline gives CDR1 SNHLY, CDR2 FYNNEI. DNA of the CDR3: TGTGCCAGCAGTGTTAGTCTCGGTAACTATGGCTACACCTTC. Its protein is CASSVSLGNYGYTF.

The chain is built from TRBV18 and TRBJ2-7; 10 nucleotides line up with TRBD1. Germline loops: CDR1 KGHSH, CDR2 LQKENI. V trimming: 0 bases; J trimming: 5 bases; junction bases outside the gene matches: 4. The CDR3 has 15 amino acids. The CDR3 DNA follows: TGTGCCAGCTCACCACCGGGACAGGGGCTCAACGAGCAGTACTTC. It translates to CASSPPGQGLNEQYF.

This sequence joins TRBV30 and TRBJ1-5; unclear D gene. This CDR3 is 13 amino acids long. Germline V gene sequence: CDR1 GTSNPN, CDR2 SVGIG (reference sequence). The V end lost 2 bases, the J end lost 3 bases, and 8 bases lay between the germline ends. The DNA for the CDR3 is TGTGCCTGGAGTAGGGCAGACAATCAGCCCCAGCATTTT. This gives the protein CAWSRADNQPQHF.

This chain links TRBV6-5 with TRBJ2-7; a weak D match, TRBD2 (6 bases). The CDR3 runs to 14 residues. The V gene lost 4 bases and the J gene lost 7 bases, with 17 bases spanning the gap. CDR1 MNHEY and CDR2 SVGAGI come from the germline V gene. The CDR3 protein is CASSSRATGREQYF. In DNA form, the CDR3 reads TGTGCCAGCAGTTCCCGGGCCACGGGGAGGGAGCAGTACTTC.

This chain connects TRBV18 to TRBJ1-6; D is perhaps TRBD1 (6 bases). Trimming took off 8 bases at V and 5 bases at J, with 13 bases between the two ends. CDR3 length: 14 amino acids. CDR1 KGHSH and CDR2 LQKENI come from the germline V gene. CDR3 DNA: TGTGCCAGCGCACAGGACAGAGATAATTCACCCCTCCACTTT. Encoded protein: CASAQDRDNSPLHF.

Note on this clone: Its ends do not fully match the called genes, so a read error is possible. The chain is built from TRBV10-3 and TRBJ1-1; D possibly corresponds to TRBD1 (5 bases). Looked up from germline, CDR1 is ENHRY and CDR2 is SYGVKD. The CDR3 has 16 amino acids. Here the CDR3 reads CAVSDLGEGRHTEAFF. CDR3 DNA: TGTGCCGTCAGTGATCTAGGAGAGGGGAGGCACACTGAAGCTTTCTTT.

A note on this clone: The junction does not match germline at one end; this may be a read error. This sequence joins TRBV7-6 and TRBJ2-5; possibly TRBD1 for D (8 bases). Per germline, CDR1 SGHVS and CDR2 FNYEAQ. The CDR3 has 16 amino acids. CDR3 nucleotide sequence: TGTGCCGGCAGCTTAGGAGCGGGACAGGCCAGCGAGACCCAGTACTTC. The encoded protein is CAGSLGAGQASETQYF.

The rearrangement links TRBV6-5 to TRBJ1-1; TRBD1 is a possible D gene (5 bases). Trimming took off 0 bases at V and 1 base at J, with 9 bases between the two ends. The CDR3 is 15 amino acids. Germline loops: CDR1 MNHEY, CDR2 SVGAGI. The CDR3 bases are TGTGCCAGCAGTTACTCGGGGCAGCAGAACACTGAAGCTTTCTTT. Its translation is CASSYSGQQNTEAFF.

The table lists this clone with a count of one. The chain combines TRBV12-3 or TRBV12-4 with TRBJ2-1; D call uncertain. CDR3 length: 13 residues. V lost 3 bases, J lost 6 bases, and 9 bases lay in between. CDR3 nucleotide sequence: TGTGCCAGCAGTTTCGCCTGGCGCAATGAGCAGTTCTTC. It codes for CASSFAWRNEQFF.

The chain has TRBV3-1 (or the pseudogene TRBV3-2) and TRBJ1-1; unclear D gene. Germline CDR1 LGHDT, CDR2 YNNKEL (reference sequence). Trimming removed 4 bases at V and 1 base at J, with 13 bases between. CDR3 length: 15 residues. This CDR3 is CASSPHQTANTEAFF. DNA of the CDR3: TGTGCCAGCAGCCCGCACCAGACGGCGAACACTGAAGCTTTCTTT.

The chain couples TRBV6-5 to TRBJ1-5; D may be TRBD1 (6 bases). This CDR3 comprises 14 residues. Germline CDR1 reads MNHEY; CDR2 reads SVGAGI. V lost 9 bases and J lost 11, with 23 bases in between. The CDR3 spells CASNPDRSPRAQHF. The DNA of the CDR3 is TGTGCCAGTAACCCCGACAGGTCCCCTAGGGCCCAGCATTTT.

In its sample, this clone was seen once. The chain combines TRBV21-1 with TRBJ2-5; the table assigns TRBD1, which was not confirmed against the DNA. TRBV21-1 is tagged as a pseudogene. The CDR3 has 14 amino acids. DNA of the CDR3: TGTGCCAGCAGCAAGGAGAGGGGGCCAGAGACCCAGTACTTC. This translates into CASSKERGPETQYF.

This chain connects TRBV5-1 to TRBJ1-1; unclear D gene. CDR3 length: 13 amino acids. Deletions cut 0 bases from V and 6 bases from J, with 9 bases between. The germline CDR1 and CDR2 sequences are SGHRS and YFSETQ. CDR3 in amino acids: CASSLASEAEAFF. The DNA of the CDR3 is TGCGCCAGCAGCTTGGCCTCGGAAGCTGAAGCTTTCTTT.

The chain employs TRBV5-1 and TRBJ1-1, with D unclear. The CDR3 loop spans 13 amino acids. Trimming removed 4 bases at V and 6 bases at J, with 13 bases between. Germline V gene data show CDR1 as SGHRS and CDR2 as YFSETQ. The CDR3 loop is CASSQSKDAEAFF. The CDR3 region has the DNA TGCGCCAGCAGCCAATCAAAGGACGCTGAAGCTTTCTTT. Full variable domain (rest looked up from reference TRBV5-1 and TRBJ1-1): KAGVTQTPRYLIKTRGQQVTLSCSPISGHRSVSWYQQTPGQGLQFLFEYFSETQRNKGNFPGRFSGRQFSNSRSEMNVSTLELGDSALYLCASSQSKDAEAFFGQGTRLTVV.